The source of this T cell receptor (beta chain) is a study of regulatory T cells in long-lasting Graves disease. The time point denotes: persistent/refractory GD, antithyroid drugs over 5 years with positive TRAb. PBMC RNA served as the TCR library source. Assembly of TCR beta libraries relied on iRepertoire HTBI primers together with Arm-PCR of CDR3 regions. TCRdb reprocessed the multiplex PCR reads via MiXCR and lists one record per CDR3 protein. The table records 450,000 or so distinct CDR3 sequences, less than 25% of them present only once. Trimming removed 5 bases from V and 6 bases from J, with 20 bases in between. Germline V lookup: CDR1 SGHNT, CDR2 YENEEA. This CDR3 has 15 residues.

This TCR was sampled from a female donor with Graves disease. The rearrangement joins TRBV11-3 to TRBJ2-7; D is ambiguous. The material sequenced was peripheral blood mononuclear cells (PBMCs), taken when the disease was refractory, from a patient treated with antithyroid drugs. In DNA form, the CDR3 reads TGTGCCAGCAGCCCGCGGCCGTCCCCACCTCTCGAGCAGTACTTC. Amino acid sequence: CASSPRPSPPLEQYF.